These T cell receptor beta chains were read from a single sample in a study of human T cells and chemical hapten exposure. TCRdb re-derived calls from the RACE reads in MiXCR, one entry per CDR3 protein. The sample consists of over 150,000 distinct CDR3 sequences, about 30% of them appearing once. The sequencing here drew on whole blood, taken in connection with sensitization to the hapten diphenylcyclopropenone (DPC). The receptors derive from a woman under 30 with alopecia areata. Some clones in this sample may be carry-over from other donors' samples. The CDR3 runs from the conserved cysteine through the conserved F or W. Fields, in order: CDR3 protein, CDR3 DNA, V gene, J gene, D gene, clone size. D genes are given only for firm matches. Some rows have no size entry. The others give once, few or many, or a class for an expanded clone.

CDR3: CASSVYSGGAADTQYF; DNA: TGTGCCAGCAGCGTATACAGCGGGGGGGCGGCAGATACGCAGTATTTT; V: TRBV9; J: TRBJ2-3; D: TRBD2; size: -
CDR3: CASLQDGKGQPQHF; DNA: TGTGCCAGCTTACAGGACGGAAAGGGCCAGCCCCAGCATTTT; V: TRBV2; J: TRBJ1-5; D: -; size: -
CDR3: CSADPGTGSADYGYTF; DNA: TGCAGTGCAGACCCCGGGACAGGGAGTGCCGACTATGGCTACACCTTC; V: TRBV20-1; J: TRBJ1-2; D: TRBD1; size: -
CDR3: CASSPRTSGSYEQYF; DNA: TGTGCCAGCAGTCCCCGGACTAGCGGCTCCTACGAGCAGTACTTC; V: TRBV12-3/TRBV12-4; J: TRBJ2-7; D: TRBD2; size: -
CDR3: CASSPLAGGPQETQYF; DNA: TGTGCCAGCTCCCCGCTTGCGGGAGGGCCCCAGGAGACCCAGTACTTC; V: TRBV7-6; J: TRBJ2-5; D: TRBD2; size: few
CDR3: CASSFSGPEQFF; DNA: TGTGCCAGCAGCTTTTCGGGCCCTGAGCAGTTCTTC; V: TRBV7-2; J: TRBJ2-1; D: -; size: few
CDR3: CATSDLRRGELFF; DNA: TGTGCCACCAGTGATTTAAGGCGCGGGGAGCTGTTTTTT; V: TRBV24-1; J: TRBJ2-2; D: -; size: -
CDR3: CASSQELGPYEQYF; DNA: TGCGCCAGCAGCCAGGAATTAGGTCCTTACGAGCAGTACTTC; V: TRBV4-3; J: TRBJ2-7; D: -; size: few
CDR3: CASSQPGLLSEKLFF; DNA: TGTGCCAGCAGCCAGCCAGGGTTGCTTAGTGAAAAACTGTTTTTT; V: TRBV3-1; J: TRBJ1-4; D: -; size: few
CDR3: CASSLPTGENTEAFF; DNA: TGTGCCAGCAGCCTTCCAACCGGGGAGAACACTGAAGCTTTCTTT; V: TRBV7-9; J: TRBJ1-1; D: -; size: few
CDR3: CASSYRGGGAKMNTEAFF; DNA: TGTGCCAGCAGTTATCGTGGAGGGGGCGCAAAAATGAACACTGAAGCTTTCTTT; V: TRBV6-2/TRBV6-3; J: TRBJ1-1; D: TRBD1; size: -
CDR3: CASSVLAGAKRTGELFF; DNA: TGTGCCAGCAGTGTCTTAGCGGGGGCCAAACGCACCGGGGAGCTGTTTTTT; V: TRBV28; J: TRBJ2-2; D: TRBD2; size: few
CDR3: CASSTRGSTEAFF; DNA: TGTGCCAGCAGTACTAGGGGAAGCACTGAAGCTTTCTTT; V: TRBV27; J: TRBJ1-1; D: -; size: few
CDR3: CSAPGRYNQPQHF; DNA: TGCAGTGCCCCGGGGAGATACAATCAGCCCCAGCATTTT; V: TRBV20-1; J: TRBJ1-5; D: -; size: few
CDR3: CASSYRQGYSEAFF; DNA: TGTGCCAGCAGCTACAGACAGGGGTATTCTGAAGCTTTCTTT; V: TRBV7-2; J: TRBJ1-1; D: TRBD1; size: -